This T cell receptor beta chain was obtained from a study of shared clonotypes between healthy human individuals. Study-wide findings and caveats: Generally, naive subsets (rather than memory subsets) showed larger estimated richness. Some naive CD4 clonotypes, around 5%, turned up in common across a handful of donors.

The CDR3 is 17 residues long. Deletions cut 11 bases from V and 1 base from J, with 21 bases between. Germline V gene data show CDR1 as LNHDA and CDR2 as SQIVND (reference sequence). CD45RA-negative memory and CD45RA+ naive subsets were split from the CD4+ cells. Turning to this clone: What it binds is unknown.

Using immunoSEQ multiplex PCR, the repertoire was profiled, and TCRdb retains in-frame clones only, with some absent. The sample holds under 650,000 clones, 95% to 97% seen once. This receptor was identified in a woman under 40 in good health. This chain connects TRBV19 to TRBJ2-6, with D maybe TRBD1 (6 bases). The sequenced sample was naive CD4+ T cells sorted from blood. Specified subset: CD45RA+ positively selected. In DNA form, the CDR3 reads TGTGCCCTTTATCGAGGGACAAGTGATTCTGGGGCCAACGTCCTGACTTTC. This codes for CALYRGTSDSGANVLTF. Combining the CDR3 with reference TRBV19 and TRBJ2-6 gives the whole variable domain DGGITQSPKYLFRKEGQNVTLSCEQNLNHDAMYWYRQDPGQGLRLIYYSQIVNDFQKGDIAEGYSVSREKKESFPLTVTSAQKNPTAFYLCALYRGTSDSGANVLTFGAGSRLTVL.